This TCR beta chain was recorded in a study of a mutant IDH1 vaccine in newly diagnosed glioma. About the research overall: Vaccination followed radiotherapy alone by 4-6 weeks, or accompanied temozolomide cycles. Study-wide results and limits: Pseudoprogression seemed unrelated to changes in top peripheral T cell clonotypes.

Remarks on this clone: The antigen is not known.

Time point in this sample: week 23, last vaccination. Vaccine doses each comprised 300 ug of mutant IDH1 20-mer peptide, with topical imiquimod. CDR3 size: 16 residues. Germline CDR1 reads SGHNT; CDR2 reads YYREEE (reference sequence). Trimming took 3 bases from V and 3 from J; bases not matched to a gene: 5. Data came from immunoSEQ multiplex PCR; TCRdb stores just in-frame clones and leaves some out. The sample lists about 38,000 clones; roughly 79% were seen once. The specimen comprised PBMCs, sampled from a glioma patient whose treatment included an IDH1 peptide vaccine. The receptor's source is a man aged 35 to 55 with glioma. The chain has TRBV5-4 and TRBJ2-7; 14 nucleotides line up with TRBD2. CDR3 residues: CASSSGTSGSSYEQYF. In DNA, the CDR3 is TGTGCCAGCAGCTCAGGGACTAGCGGGAGTAGCTACGAGCAGTACTTC.